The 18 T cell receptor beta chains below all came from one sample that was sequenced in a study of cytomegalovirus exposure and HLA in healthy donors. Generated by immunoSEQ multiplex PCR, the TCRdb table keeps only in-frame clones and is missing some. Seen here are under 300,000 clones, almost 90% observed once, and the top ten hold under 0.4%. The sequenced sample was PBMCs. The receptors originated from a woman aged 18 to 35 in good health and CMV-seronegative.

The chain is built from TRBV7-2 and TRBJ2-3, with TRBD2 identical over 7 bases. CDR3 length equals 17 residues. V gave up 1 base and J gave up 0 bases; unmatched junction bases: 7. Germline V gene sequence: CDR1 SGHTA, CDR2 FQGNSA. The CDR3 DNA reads TGTGCCAGCAGCTTAGTTTCCAGCGGGGAGAGCACAGATACGCAGTATTTT. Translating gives CASSLVSSGESTDTQYF. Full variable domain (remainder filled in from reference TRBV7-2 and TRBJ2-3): GAGVSQSPSNKVTEKGKDVELRCDPISGHTALYWYRQSLGQGLEFLIYFQGNSAPDKSGLPSDRFSAERTGGSVSTLTIQRTQQEDSAVYLCASSLVSSGESTDTQYFGPGTRLTVL.

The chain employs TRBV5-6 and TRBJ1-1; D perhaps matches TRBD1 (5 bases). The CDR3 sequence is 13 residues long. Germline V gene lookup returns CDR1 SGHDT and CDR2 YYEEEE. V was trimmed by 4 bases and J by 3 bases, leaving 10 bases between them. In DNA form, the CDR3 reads TGTGCCAGCAGCATGGGACGGGACACTGAAGCTTTCTTT. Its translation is CASSMGRDTEAFF.

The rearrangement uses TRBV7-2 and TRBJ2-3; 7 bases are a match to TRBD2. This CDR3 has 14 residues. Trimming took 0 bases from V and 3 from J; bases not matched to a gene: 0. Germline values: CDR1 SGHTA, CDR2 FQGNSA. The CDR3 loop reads CASSLAGGTDTQYF. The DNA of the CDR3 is TGTGCCAGCAGCTTAGCGGGGGGGACAGATACGCAGTATTTT.

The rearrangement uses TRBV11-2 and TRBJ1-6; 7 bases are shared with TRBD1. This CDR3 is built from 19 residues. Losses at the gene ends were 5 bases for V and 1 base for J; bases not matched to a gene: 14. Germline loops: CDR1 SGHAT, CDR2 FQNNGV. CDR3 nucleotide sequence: TGTGCCAGCAGCCTCACCTACAAGGGGGCGAGGTCCTATAATTCACCCCTCCACTTT. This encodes CASSLTYKGARSYNSPLHF. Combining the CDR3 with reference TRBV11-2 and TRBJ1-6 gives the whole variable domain EAGVAQSPRYKIIEKRQSVAFWCNPISGHATLYWYQQILGQGPKLLIQFQNNGVVDDSQLPKDRFSAERLKGVDSTLKIQPAKLEDSAVYLCASSLTYKGARSYNSPLHFGNGTRLTVT.

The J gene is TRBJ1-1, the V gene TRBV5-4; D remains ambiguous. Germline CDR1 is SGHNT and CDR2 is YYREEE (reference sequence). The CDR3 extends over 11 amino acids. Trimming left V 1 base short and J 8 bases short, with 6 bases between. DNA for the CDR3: TGTGCCAGCAGCTTGCTCGGGGAAGCTTTCTTT. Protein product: CASSLLGEAFF. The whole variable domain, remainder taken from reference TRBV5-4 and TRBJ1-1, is ETGVTQSPTHLIKTRGQQVTLRCSSQSGHNTVSWYQQALGQGPQFIFQYYREEENGRGNFPPRFSGLQFPNYSSELNVNALELDDSALYLCASSLLGEAFFGQGTRLTVV.

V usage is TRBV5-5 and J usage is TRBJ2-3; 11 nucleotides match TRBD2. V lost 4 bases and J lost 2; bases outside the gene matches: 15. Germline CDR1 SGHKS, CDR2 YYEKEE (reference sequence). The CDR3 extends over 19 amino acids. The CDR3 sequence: CASSPGASGGTTNTDTQYF. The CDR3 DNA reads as TGTGCCAGCAGCCCTGGGGCTAGCGGGGGGACGACGAACACAGATACGCAGTATTTT.

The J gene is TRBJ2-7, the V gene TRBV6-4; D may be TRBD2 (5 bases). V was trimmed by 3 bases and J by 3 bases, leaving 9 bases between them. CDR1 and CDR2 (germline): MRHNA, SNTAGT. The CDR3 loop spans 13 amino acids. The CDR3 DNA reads TGTGCCAGCAGTGAGTCCGACTACTACGAGCAGTACTTC. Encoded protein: CASSESDYYEQYF.

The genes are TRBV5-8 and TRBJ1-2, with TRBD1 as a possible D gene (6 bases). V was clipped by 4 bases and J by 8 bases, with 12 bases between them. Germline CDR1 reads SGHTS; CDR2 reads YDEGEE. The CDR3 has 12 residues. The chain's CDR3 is CASSPTGSGYTF. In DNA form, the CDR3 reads TGTGCCAGCAGCCCCACAGGGTCAGGCTACACCTTC.

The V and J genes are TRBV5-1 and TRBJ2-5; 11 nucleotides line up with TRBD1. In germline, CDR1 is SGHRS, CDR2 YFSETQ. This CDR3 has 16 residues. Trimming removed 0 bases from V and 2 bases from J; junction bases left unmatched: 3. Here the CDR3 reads CASSLAGTGGQETQYF. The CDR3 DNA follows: TGCGCCAGCAGCTTGGCCGGGACAGGGGGGCAAGAGACCCAGTACTTC. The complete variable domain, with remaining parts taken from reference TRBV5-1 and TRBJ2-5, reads KAGVTQTPRYLIKTRGQQVTLSCSPISGHRSVSWYQQTPGQGLQFLFEYFSETQRNKGNFPGRFSGRQFSNSRSEMNVSTLELGDSALYLCASSLAGTGGQETQYFGPGTRLLVL.

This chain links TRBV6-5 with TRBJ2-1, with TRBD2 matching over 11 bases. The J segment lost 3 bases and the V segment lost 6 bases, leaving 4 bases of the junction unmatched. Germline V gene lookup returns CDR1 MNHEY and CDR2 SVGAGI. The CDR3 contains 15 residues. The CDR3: CASSLLAGDYNEQFF. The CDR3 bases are TGTGCCAGCAGCCTACTAGCGGGGGACTACAATGAGCAGTTCTTC.

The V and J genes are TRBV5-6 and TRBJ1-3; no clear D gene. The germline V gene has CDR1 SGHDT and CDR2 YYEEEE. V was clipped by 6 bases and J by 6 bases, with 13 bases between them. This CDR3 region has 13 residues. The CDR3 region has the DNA TGTGCCAGCACCCGGACCGGGGAAAACACCATATATTTT. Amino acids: CASTRTGENTIYF.

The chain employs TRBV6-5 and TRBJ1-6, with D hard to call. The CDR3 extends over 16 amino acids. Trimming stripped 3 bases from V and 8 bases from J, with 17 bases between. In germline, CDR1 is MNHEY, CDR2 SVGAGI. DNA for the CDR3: TGTGCCAGCAGTTATTTCGGAATCGCGGCCGATTCACCCCTCCACTTT. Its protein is CASSYFGIAADSPLHF.

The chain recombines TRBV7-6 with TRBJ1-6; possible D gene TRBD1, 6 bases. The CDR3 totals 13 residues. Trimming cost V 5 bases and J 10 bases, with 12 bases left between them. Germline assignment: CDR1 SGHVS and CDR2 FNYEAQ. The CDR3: CASSPDSRSPLHF. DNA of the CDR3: TGTGCCAGCAGCCCGGACAGTCGATCACCCCTCCACTTT.

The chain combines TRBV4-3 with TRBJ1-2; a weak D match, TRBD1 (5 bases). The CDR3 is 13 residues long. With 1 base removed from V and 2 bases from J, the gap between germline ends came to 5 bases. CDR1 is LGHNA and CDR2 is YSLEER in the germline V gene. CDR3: CASSQGQNYGYTF. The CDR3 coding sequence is TGCGCCAGCAGCCAAGGACAGAACTATGGCTACACCTTC.

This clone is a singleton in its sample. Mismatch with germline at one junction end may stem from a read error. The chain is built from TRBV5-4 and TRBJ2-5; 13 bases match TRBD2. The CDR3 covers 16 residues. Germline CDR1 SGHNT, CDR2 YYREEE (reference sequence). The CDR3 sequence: CASSLAVTTSGGAGDF. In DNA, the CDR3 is TGTGCCAGCAGCCTGGCGGTAACAACTAGCGGGGGGGCCGGCGACTTC.

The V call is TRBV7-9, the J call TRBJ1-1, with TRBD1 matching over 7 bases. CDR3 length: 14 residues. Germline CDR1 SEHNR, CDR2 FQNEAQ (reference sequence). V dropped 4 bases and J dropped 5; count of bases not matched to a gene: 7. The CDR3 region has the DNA TGTGCCAGCAGCTCCAGGGGGGAGTGGACTGAAGCTTTCTTT. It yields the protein CASSSRGEWTEAFF.

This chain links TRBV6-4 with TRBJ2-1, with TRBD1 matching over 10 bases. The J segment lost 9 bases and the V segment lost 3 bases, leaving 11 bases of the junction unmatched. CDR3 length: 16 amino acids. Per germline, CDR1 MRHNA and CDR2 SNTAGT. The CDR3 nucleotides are TGTGCCAGCAGTGAGGGGCGGGACAGGGGTCGGCCTGAGCAGTTCTTC. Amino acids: CASSEGRDRGRPEQFF.

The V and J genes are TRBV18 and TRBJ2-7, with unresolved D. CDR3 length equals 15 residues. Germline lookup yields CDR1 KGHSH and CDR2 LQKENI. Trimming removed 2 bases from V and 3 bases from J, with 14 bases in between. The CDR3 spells CASSPSEASFYEQYV. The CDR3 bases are TGTGCCAGCTCACCAAGCGAGGCTTCATTCTACGAGCAGTACGTC.